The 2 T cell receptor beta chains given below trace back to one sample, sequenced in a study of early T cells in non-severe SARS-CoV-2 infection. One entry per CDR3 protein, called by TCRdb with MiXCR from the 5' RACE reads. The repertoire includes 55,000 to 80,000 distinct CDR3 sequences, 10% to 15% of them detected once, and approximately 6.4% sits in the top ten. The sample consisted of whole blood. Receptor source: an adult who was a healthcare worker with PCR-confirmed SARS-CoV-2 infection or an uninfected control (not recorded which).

The CDR3 nucleotides read TGCACCGCTACCGGGACAGGGAGTCATGAGCAGTTCTTC. Translated, it gives CTATGTGSHEQFF. The genes are TRBV29-1 and TRBJ2-1; 9 bases map to TRBD1. The CDR3 spans 13 residues. Germline CDR1 reads SQVTM; CDR2 reads ANQGSEA.

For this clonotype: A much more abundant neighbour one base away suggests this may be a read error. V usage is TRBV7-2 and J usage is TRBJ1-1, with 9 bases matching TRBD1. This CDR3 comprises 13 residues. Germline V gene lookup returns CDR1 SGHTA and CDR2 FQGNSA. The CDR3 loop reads CANSLDRGAGAFF. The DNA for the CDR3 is TGTGCCAACAGCCTTGACAGGGGGGCGGGAGCTTTCTTT.